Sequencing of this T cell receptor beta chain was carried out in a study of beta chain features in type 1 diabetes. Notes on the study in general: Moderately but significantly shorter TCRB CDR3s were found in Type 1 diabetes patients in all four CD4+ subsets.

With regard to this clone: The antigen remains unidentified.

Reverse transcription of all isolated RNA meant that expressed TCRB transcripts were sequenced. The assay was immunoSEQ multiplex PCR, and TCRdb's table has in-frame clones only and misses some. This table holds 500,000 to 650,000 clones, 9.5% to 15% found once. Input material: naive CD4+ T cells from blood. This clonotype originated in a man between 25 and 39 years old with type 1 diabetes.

The CDR3 sequence is CASSLVRTNNEQFF. For the CDR3, the DNA is TGTGCCAGCAGCTTAGTACGGACCAACAATGAGCAGTTCTTC. The genes are TRBV7-9 and TRBJ2-1; D unresolved. Looked up from germline, CDR1 is SEHNR and CDR2 is FQNEAQ (reference sequence). This CDR3 has 14 amino acids. V shed 1 base and J shed 5 bases, with 9 bases lying between them.